Below, 8 T cell receptor beta chains from the same sample are listed, as sequenced in a study of radiation and T cells in renal cell carcinoma. Treatment noted: 15 Gy SBRT to primary tumor, nephrectomy 4 weeks later. TCRdb keeps only in-frame clones here, not all; method: immunoSEQ multiplex PCR. This sample carries approximately 20,000 clones, just over 60% of them seen once, and the ten largest clones take under 15%. The specimen comprised tumor tissue, sampled from a patient whose treatment included radiotherapy and nephrectomy. These TCRs come from a woman aged 70-85 years with renal cell carcinoma.

V and J are TRBV6-6 and TRBJ1-4, with D perhaps TRBD1 (5 bases). Germline CDR1 is MNHNY and CDR2 is SVGAGI (reference sequence). CDR3 size: 15 residues. V lost 7 bases and J lost 4, with 16 bases in between. The CDR3 DNA is TGTGCCAGCAACAAATATCGGGGGATTAATGAAAAACTGTTTTTT. Residues: CASNKYRGINEKLFF.

The chain uses TRBV30 and TRBJ1-1; D gene ambiguous. V lost 1 base and J lost 4, with 16 bases in between. The CDR3 runs to 15 residues. The germline gives CDR1 GTSNPN, CDR2 SVGIG (reference sequence). CDR3 sequence reads: CAWSDFGRTTTEAFF. The CDR3 coding sequence is TGTGCCTGGAGTGACTTTGGCAGAACTACCACTGAAGCTTTCTTT.

The chain uses TRBV2 and TRBJ2-7; the D gene could be TRBD1 or TRBD2 (6 bases each). The V end was cut by 5 bases, the J end by 4 bases, with 15 bases between. The CDR3 contains 14 residues. Germline loops: CDR1 SNHLY, CDR2 FYNNEI. The CDR3 sequence is CASSSDGGYYEQYF. The DNA for the CDR3 is TGTGCCAGCAGTTCGGACGGGGGCTATTACGAGCAGTACTTC.

The chain employs TRBV15 and TRBJ1-1; D remains unclear. This CDR3 has 14 residues. The germline V and J ends were trimmed by 5 bases and 4 bases, with 14 bases remaining between them. The germline V gene has CDR1 LNHNV and CDR2 YYDKDF (reference sequence). This chain's CDR3 is CATSLRTPGTEAFF. In DNA form, the CDR3 reads TGTGCCACCAGCCTCCGGACCCCGGGCACTGAAGCTTTCTTT.

There are a few counts of this clone. This rearrangement joins TRBV7-6 to TRBJ1-6, with no clear D. Germline values: CDR1 SGHVS, CDR2 FNYEAQ. With 5 bases removed from V and 8 bases from J, the gap between germline ends came to 16 bases. The CDR3 runs to 15 residues. CDR3 in amino acids: CASSVTDRMDSPLHF. The CDR3, as DNA: TGTGCCAGCAGCGTCACTGACCGGATGGATTCACCCCTCCACTTT.

By sample share, this clone is medium-sized. Written as DNA, the CDR3 is TGCGCCAGCAGCTTAGCGGGGGGTAGCACAGATACGCAGTATTTT. It yields the protein CASSLAGGSTDTQYF. The rearrangement uses TRBV5-1 and TRBJ2-3; 9 nucleotides align to TRBD2. The germline gives CDR1 SGHRS, CDR2 YFSETQ. The CDR3 has 15 amino acids. J gave up 0 bases and V 2 bases, and 1 base lay outside the gene matches.

The chain uses TRBV2 and TRBJ1-5, with D uncertain. The CDR3 spans 14 residues. The germline gives CDR1 SNHLY, CDR2 FYNNEI. V dropped 7 bases and J dropped 0 bases, with 10 bases sitting between them. The CDR3, as DNA: TGTGCCAGCAATGTGGCCTATAGCAATCAGCCCCAGCATTTT. Its translation is CASNVAYSNQPQHF.

This sequence joins TRBV9 and TRBJ2-5; 7 bases match TRBD2. CDR3 length: 15 amino acids. Per the germline V gene, CDR1 is SGDLS and CDR2 is YYNGEE. The junction had 5 bases not matched to a gene; V was cut back by 3 bases and J by 0 bases. CDR3 amino acids: CASSEQAGHQETQYF. CDR3 sequence (DNA): TGTGCCAGCAGCGAACAAGCGGGGCACCAAGAGACCCAGTACTTC.